The source of this T cell receptor beta chain is a study of vaccination and CD4 T cells after COVID-19. There are 13 residues in the CDR3. V was pared by 8 bases and J by 6 bases, with 8 bases of the junction left unmatched. The germline CDR1 and CDR2 sequences are MDHEN and SYDVKM. Regarding treatment: approximately 9-day PBMC culture with coronavirus spike peptide pools or control peptides (ViraFEST assay). Once obtained from cultured CD4+ T cells, the DNA was sequenced using the Oncomine TCR Beta short-read assay. The template was genomic DNA from cultured CD4+ T cells. Using its own MiXCR run on the PCR reads, TCRdb lists one record per CDR3 protein. The sample holds about 15,000 distinct CDR3 sequences, around 46% seen once. The sample holds a few counts of this clonotype. Its antigen is currently unknown.

The J gene is TRBJ2-5, the V gene TRBV28; 8 bases align to TRBD2. This receptor was obtained from a human donor who had recovered from COVID-19. The sequenced material came from CD4+ T cells from blood, cultured in vitro. CDR3 in DNA: TGTGCCAGCCGCCCGGGAGGGAGGCAGACCCAGTACTTC. Amino acids: CASRPGGRQTQYF.